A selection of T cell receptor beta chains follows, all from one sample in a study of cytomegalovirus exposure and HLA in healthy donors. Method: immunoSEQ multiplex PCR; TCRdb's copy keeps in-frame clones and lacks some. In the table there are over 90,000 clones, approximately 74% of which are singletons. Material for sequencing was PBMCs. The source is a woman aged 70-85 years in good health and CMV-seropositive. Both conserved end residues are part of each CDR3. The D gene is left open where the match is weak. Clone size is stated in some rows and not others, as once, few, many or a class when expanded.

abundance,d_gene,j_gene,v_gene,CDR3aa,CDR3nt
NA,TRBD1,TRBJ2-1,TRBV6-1,CASRDRVGNNEQFF,TGTGCCAGCAGGGACAGGGTCGGCAACAATGAGCAGTTCTTC
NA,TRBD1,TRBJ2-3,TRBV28,CASSRSGQGTDTQYF,TGTGCCAGCAGTCGCTCGGGACAGGGGACAGATACGCAGTATTTT
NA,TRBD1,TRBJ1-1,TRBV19,CASSIIGTGGNTEAFF,TGTGCCAGTAGTATAATCGGGACAGGGGGGAACACTGAAGCTTTCTTT
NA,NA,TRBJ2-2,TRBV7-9,CASSLIQPTGELFF,TGTGCCAGCAGCTTAATACAGCCGACCGGGGAGCTGTTTTTT
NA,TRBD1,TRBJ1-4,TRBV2,CASTPRDREEKLFF,TGTGCCAGCACCCCCCGGGACAGGGAAGAAAAACTGTTTTTT
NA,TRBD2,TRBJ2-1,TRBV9,CASSEGLASSYNEQFF,TGTGCCAGCAGCGAGGGACTAGCCTCCTCCTACAATGAGCAGTTCTTC
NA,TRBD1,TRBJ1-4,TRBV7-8,CASSFLGKQGAGEKLFF,TGTGCCAGCAGCTTCTTAGGTAAACAGGGGGCTGGTGAAAAACTGTTTTTT
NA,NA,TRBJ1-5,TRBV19,CASSAESGGGSPQHF,TGTGCCAGTAGTGCAGAGAGCGGGGGTGGATCGCCCCAGCATTTT
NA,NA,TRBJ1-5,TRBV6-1,CASSEEVVQPQHF,TGTGCCAGCAGTGAAGAAGTAGTCCAGCCCCAGCATTTT
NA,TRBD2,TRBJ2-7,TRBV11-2,CASSLGRGREYEQYF,TGTGCCAGCAGCTTAGGGCGAGGGAGGGAGTACGAGCAGTACTTC
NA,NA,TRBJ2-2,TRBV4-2,CASSQGQGTGELFF,TGTGCCAGCAGCCAAGGCCAGGGCACCGGGGAGCTGTTTTTT
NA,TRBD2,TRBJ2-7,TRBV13,CASSLGPSGGNTYEQYF,TGTGCCAGCAGCTTAGGCCCTTCGGGAGGAAACACATACGAGCAGTACTTC
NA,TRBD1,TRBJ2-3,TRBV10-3,CASRDREGKDTQYF,TGTGCCAGCCGGGACAGGGAAGGGAAGGATACGCAGTATTTT
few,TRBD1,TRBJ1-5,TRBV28,CASRDRGLDQPQHF,TGTGCCAGCCGGGACAGGGGGTTGGATCAGCCCCAGCATTTT
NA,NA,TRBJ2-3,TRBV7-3,CASSLLVVDTQYF,TGTGCCAGCAGCTTATTGGTAGTGGATACGCAGTATTTT
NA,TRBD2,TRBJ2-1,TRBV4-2,CASSAASGGYNEQFF,TGTGCCAGCAGCGCGGCTAGCGGGGGGTACAATGAGCAGTTCTTC
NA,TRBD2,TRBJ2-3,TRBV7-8,CASSLALAGPDTQYF,TGTGCCAGCAGCTTAGCGTTAGCGGGGCCAGATACGCAGTATTTT
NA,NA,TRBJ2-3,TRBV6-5,CASSYSVAGSGDTQYF,TGTGCCAGCAGTTACTCGGTCGCAGGTTCAGGGGATACGCAGTATTTT
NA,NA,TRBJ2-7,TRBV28,CASTTNHIEGSSYEQYF,TGTGCCAGCACCACAAACCATATAGAGGGTAGCTCCTACGAGCAGTACTTC
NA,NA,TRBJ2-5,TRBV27,CASSFKWESETQYF,TGTGCCAGCAGTTTTAAGTGGGAGTCGGAGACCCAGTACTTC
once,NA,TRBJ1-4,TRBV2,CASSETDEKLFF,TGTGCCAGCAGTGAAACAGATGAAAAACTGTTTTTT
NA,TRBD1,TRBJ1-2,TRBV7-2,CASSLVQGGGYGYTF,TGTGCCAGCAGCTTAGTGCAAGGGGGCGGTTACGGCTACACCTTC